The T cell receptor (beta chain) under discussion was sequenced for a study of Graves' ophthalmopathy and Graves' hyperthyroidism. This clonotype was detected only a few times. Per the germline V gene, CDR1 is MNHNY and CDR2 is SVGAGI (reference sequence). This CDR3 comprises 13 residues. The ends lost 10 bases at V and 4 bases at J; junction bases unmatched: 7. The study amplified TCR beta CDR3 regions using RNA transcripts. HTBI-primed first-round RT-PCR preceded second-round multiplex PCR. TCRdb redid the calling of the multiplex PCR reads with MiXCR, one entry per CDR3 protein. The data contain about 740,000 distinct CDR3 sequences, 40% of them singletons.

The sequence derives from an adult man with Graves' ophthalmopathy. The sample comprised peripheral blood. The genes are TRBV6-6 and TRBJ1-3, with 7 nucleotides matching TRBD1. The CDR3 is CATSRGQGNTIYF. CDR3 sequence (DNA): TGTGCCACTTCAAGGGGGCAAGGAAACACCATATATTTT.